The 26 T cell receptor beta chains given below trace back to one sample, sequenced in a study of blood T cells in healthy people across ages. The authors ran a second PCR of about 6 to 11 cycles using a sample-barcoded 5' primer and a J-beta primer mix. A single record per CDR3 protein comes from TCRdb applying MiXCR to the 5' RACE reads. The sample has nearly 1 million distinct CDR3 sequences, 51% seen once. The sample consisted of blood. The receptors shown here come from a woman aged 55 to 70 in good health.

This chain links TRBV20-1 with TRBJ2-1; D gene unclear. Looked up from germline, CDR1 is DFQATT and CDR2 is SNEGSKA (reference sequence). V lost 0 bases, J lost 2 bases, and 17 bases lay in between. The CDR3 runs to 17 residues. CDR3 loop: CSARDLAGRSTYNEQFF. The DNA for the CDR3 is TGCAGTGCTAGAGATCTTGCAGGACGCTCAACCTACAATGAGCAGTTCTTC.

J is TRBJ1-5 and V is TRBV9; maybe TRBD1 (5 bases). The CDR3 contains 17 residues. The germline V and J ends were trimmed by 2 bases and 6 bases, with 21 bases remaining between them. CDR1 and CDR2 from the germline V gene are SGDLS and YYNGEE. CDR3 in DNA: TGTGCCAGCAGCGTGAGGGTAGGGGAGGTTGCAGGTCAGCCCCAGCATTTT. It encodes CASSVRVGEVAGQPQHF.

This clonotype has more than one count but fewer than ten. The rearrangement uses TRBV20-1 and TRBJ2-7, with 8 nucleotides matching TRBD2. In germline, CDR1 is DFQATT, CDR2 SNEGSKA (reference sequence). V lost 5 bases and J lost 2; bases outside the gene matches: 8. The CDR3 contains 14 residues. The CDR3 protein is CSAHPGTRTYEQYF. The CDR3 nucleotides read TGCAGTGCTCATCCGGGGACTAGGACCTACGAGCAGTACTTC.

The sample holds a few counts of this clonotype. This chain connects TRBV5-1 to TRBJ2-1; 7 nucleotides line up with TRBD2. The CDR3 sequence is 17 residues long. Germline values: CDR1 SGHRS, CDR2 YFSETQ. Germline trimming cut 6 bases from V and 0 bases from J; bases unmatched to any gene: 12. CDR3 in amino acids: CASTHGAGMGSYNEQFF. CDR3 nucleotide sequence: TGCGCCAGCACCCACGGAGCGGGAATGGGCTCCTACAATGAGCAGTTCTTC.

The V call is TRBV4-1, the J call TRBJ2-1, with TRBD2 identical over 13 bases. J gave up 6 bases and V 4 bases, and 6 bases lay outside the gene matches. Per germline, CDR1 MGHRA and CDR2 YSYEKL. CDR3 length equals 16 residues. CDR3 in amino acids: CASSPWTSGRSNEQFF. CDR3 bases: TGCGCCAGCAGCCCCTGGACTAGCGGGAGATCCAATGAGCAGTTCTTC.

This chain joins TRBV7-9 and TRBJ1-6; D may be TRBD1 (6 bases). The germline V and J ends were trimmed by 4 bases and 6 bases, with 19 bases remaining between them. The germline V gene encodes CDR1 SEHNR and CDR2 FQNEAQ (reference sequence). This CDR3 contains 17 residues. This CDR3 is CASSSHDLRGFNSPLHF. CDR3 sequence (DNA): TGTGCCAGCAGCTCGCATGACCTCAGGGGTTTTAATTCACCCCTCCACTTT.

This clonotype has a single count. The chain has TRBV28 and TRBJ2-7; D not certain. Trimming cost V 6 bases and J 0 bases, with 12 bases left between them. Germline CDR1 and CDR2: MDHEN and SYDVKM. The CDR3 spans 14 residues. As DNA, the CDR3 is TGTGCCAGCAGCTCCTTCCGGGCCTCCTACGAGCAGTACTTC. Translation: CASSSFRASYEQYF.

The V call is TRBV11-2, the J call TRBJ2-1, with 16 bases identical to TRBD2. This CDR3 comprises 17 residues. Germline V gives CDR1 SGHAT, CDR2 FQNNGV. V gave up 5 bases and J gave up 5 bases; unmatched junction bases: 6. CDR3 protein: CASSPTGLAGGNNEQFF. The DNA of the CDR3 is TGTGCCAGCAGCCCAACGGGACTAGCGGGAGGGAACAATGAGCAGTTCTTC.

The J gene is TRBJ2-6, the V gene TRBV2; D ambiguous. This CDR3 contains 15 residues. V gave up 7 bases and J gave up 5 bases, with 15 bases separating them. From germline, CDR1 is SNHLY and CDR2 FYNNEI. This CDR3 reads CASKDGVLRANVLTF. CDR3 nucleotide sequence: TGTGCCAGCAAGGACGGCGTCCTTAGGGCCAACGTCCTGACTTTC.

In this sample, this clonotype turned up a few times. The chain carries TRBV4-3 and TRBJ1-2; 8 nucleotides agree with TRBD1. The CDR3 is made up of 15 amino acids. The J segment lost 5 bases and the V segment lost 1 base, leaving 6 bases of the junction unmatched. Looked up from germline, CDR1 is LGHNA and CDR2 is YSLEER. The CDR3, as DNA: TGCGCCAGCAGCCAAGTTAGGACAGGGAGGTATGGCTACACCTTC. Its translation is CASSQVRTGRYGYTF.

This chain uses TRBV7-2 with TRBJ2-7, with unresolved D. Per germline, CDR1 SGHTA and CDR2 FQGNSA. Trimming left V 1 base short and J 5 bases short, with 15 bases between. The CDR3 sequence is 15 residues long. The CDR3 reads CASSLVGTVSHEQYF. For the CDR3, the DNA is TGTGCCAGCAGCTTAGTCGGCACTGTATCCCACGAGCAGTACTTC.

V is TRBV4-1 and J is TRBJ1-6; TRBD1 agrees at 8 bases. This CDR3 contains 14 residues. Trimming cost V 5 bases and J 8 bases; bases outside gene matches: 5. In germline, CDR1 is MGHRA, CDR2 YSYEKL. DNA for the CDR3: TGCGCCAGCAGCACTCAGGGGGCCTATTCACCCCTCCACTTT. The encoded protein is CASSTQGAYSPLHF.

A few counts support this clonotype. DNA of the CDR3: TGTGCCAGCAGCTTCAGACCGGGACTAGTCCCCCATGAGCAGTTCTTC. This translates into CASSFRPGLVPHEQFF. V is TRBV7-3 and J is TRBJ2-1; 8 nucleotides agree with TRBD2. V trimming: 3 bases; J trimming: 8 bases; junction bases outside the gene matches: 12. CDR3 length equals 16 residues. Germline V lookup: CDR1 SGHTA, CDR2 FQGTGA.

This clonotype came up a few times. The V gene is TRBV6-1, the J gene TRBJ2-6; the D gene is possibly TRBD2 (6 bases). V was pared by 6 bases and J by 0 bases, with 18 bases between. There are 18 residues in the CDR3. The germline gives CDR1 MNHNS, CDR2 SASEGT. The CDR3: CASSSGGAPLSGANVLTF. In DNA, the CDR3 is TGTGCCAGCAGCAGCGGAGGGGCTCCCCTCTCTGGGGCCAACGTCCTGACTTTC.

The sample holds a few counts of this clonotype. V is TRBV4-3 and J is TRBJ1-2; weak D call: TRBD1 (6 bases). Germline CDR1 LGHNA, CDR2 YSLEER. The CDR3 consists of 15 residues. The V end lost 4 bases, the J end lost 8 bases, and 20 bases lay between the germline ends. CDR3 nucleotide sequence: TGCGCCAGCAGCCCTTACTCCTCAGGGGATCGGGGCTACACCTTC. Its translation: CASSPYSSGDRGYTF.

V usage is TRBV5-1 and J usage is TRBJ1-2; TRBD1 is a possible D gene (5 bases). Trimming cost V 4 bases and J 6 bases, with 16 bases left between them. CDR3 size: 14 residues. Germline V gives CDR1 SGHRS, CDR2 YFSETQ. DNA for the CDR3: TGCGCCAGCAGCCCGGCCGGGACTCAAAATGGCTACACCTTC. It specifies CASSPAGTQNGYTF. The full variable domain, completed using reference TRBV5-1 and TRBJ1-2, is KAGVTQTPRYLIKTRGQQVTLSCSPISGHRSVSWYQQTPGQGLQFLFEYFSETQRNKGNFPGRFSGRQFSNSRSEMNVSTLELGDSALYLCASSPAGTQNGYTFGSGTRLTVV.

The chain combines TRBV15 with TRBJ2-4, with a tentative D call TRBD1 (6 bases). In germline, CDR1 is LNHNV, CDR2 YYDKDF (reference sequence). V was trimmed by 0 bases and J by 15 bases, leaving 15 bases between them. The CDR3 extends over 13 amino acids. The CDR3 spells CATSRDGSWGRYF. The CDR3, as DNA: TGTGCCACCAGCAGAGACGGTTCGTGGGGGCGGTACTTC.

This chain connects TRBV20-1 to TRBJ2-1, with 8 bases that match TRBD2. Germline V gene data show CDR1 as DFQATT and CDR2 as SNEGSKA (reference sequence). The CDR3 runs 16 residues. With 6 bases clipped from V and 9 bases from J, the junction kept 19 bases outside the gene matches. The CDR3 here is CSADHFQAGARLEQFF. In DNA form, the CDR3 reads TGCAGTGCCGATCATTTTCAAGCGGGAGCCCGCCTTGAGCAGTTCTTC.

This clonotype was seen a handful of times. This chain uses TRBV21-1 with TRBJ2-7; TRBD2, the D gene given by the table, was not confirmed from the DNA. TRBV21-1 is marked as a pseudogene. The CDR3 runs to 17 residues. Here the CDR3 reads CASSKRLAGSSYNEQYF. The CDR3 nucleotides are TGTGCCAGCAGCAAAAGGCTAGCTGGGAGCTCCTACAATGAGCAGTACTTC.

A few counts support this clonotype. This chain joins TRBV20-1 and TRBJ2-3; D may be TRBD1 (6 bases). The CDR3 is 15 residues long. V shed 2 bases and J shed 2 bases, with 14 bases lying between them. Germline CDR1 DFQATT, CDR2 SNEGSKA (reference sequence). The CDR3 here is CSARRPGEITDTQYF. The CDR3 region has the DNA TGCAGTGCTAGACGTCCAGGGGAAATCACAGATACGCAGTATTTT.

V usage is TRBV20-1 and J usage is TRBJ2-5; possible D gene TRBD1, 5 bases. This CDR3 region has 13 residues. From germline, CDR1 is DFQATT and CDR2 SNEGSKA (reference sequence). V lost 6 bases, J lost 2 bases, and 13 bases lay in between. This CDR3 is CSALGKGQETQYF. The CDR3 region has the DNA TGCAGTGCCTTGGGTAAGGGGCAAGAGACCCAGTACTTC.

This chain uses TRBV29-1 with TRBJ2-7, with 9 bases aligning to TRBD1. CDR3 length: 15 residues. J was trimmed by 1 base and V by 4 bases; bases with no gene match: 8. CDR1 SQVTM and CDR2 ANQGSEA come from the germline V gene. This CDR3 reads CSVGGSDRGSYEQYF. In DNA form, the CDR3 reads TGCAGCGTTGGGGGATCCGACAGGGGGTCCTACGAGCAGTACTTC.

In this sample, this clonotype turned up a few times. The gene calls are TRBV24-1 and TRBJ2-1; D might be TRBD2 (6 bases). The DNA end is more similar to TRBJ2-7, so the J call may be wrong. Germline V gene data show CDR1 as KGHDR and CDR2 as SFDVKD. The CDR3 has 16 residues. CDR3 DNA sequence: TGTGCCACCAGTGATCAAAGGGAGGTACACTACAATGAGCAGTACTTC. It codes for CATSDQREVHYNEQYF.

CDR3: CSARSVLGVTYEQYF. The CDR3 DNA sequence: TGCAGTGCTAGGTCTGTCCTGGGGGTTACCTACGAGCAGTACTTC. The chain is built from TRBV20-1 and TRBJ2-7; D assignment may be TRBD1 or TRBD2 (5 bases each). Trimming left V 3 bases short and J 2 bases short, with 17 bases between. This CDR3 is built from 15 residues. Germline-derived CDR1 and CDR2 are DFQATT and SNEGSKA (reference sequence).

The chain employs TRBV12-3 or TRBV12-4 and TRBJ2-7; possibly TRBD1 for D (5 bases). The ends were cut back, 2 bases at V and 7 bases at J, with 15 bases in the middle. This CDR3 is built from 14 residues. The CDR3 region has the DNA TGTGCCAGCAGTTTAACCCCAGGGAACAATGAGCAGTACTTC. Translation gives CASSLTPGNNEQYF.

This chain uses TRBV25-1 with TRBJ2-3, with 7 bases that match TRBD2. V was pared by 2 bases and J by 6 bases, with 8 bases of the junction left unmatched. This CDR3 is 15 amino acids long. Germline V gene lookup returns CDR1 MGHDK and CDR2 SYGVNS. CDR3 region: CASSERGRAADTQYF. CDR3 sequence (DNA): TGTGCCAGCAGTGAACGGGGGAGGGCGGCCGATACGCAGTATTTT.